The sequence of this T cell receptor (beta chain) was determined in a study of cytomegalovirus exposure and HLA in healthy donors. As regards this clone: As yet, its antigen is unknown.

General study points: Confirmation in vitro established that three CMV-associated chains were specific for CMV antigens. An analysis was carried out at a later point. It showed that HLA-associated TCR beta chains were more clonally expanded than equally common non-associated chains. The study dropped some indistinguishable V segments, TRBV6-2 and TRBV6-3 among them. There was a cluster of highly shared sequence variants that was likely a sequencing artifact.

CDR1 is SGHDT, CDR2 YYEEEE, per germline. The V and J ends lost 6 bases and 5 bases respectively, with 13 bases between them. The CDR3 consists of 13 residues. The PCR contained 60 Vbeta and 13 Jbeta primers. Some clones are missing from TCRdb's copy, which holds only in-frame ones; the method was immunoSEQ multiplex PCR. Of about 210,000 clones listed, roughly 80% are singletons. The sequenced sample consisted of PBMCs. The origin of this receptor is a man aged 25-45 years in good health and CMV-seronegative. This chain connects TRBV5-6 to TRBJ2-3; D perhaps matches TRBD2 (6 bases). CDR3 amino acids: CASNQLTRDTQYF. As DNA, the CDR3 is TGTGCCAGCAACCAGTTGACTAGAGATACGCAGTATTTT.